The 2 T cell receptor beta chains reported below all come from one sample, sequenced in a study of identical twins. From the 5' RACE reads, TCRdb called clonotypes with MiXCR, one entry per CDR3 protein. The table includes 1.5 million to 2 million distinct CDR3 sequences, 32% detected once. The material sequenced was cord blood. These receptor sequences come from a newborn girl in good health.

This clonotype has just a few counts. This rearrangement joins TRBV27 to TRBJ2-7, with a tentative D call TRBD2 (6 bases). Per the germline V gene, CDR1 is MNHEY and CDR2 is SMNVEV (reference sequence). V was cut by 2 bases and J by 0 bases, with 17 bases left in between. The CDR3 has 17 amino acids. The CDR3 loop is CASSLKSPGLISYEQYF. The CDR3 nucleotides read TGTGCCAGCAGTTTAAAGTCCCCGGGACTGATCTCCTACGAGCAGTACTTC.

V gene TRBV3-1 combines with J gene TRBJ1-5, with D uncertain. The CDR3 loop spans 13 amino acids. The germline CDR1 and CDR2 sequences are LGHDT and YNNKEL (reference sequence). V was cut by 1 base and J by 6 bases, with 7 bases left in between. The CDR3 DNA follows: TGTGCCAGCAGCCAAGGAGGGAGTCAGCCCCAGCATTTT. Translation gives CASSQGGSQPQHF.